This record looks at one TCR beta chain sequence and its context. In the study's own analysis: The assay estimated nucleated cells by amplifying reference gene primers. Using immunoSEQ multiplex PCR, the repertoire was profiled, and TCRdb retains in-frame clones only, with some absent. V and J calls and clone size are those listed in that table; D and trimming were worked out from the DNA. Of around 260,000 clones listed, more than 65% are singletons. The CDR3 is made up of 16 amino acids. Trimming left V 4 bases short and J 9 bases short, with 19 bases between. Germline values: CDR1 SEHNR, CDR2 FQNEAQ (reference sequence). The data stem from a study of blood T cell repertoires in COVID-19. Study details: Whether acute or convalescent, the COVID-19 samples came from the United States, Italy and Spain. T cells, B-cell-depleted T cells, or PBMCs supplied cDNA or gDNA.

This receptor was obtained from a person aged 65 to 85 with COVID-19, enrolled during active disease. Sequencing was performed on peripheral blood. The chain recombines TRBV7-9 with TRBJ1-6; D gene ambiguous. The CDR3, as DNA: TGTGCCAGCAGCTCAGGAAGCAGCCAACGCAGTTCACCCCTCCACTTT. It encodes CASSSGSSQRSSPLHF. Looking up the rest from reference TRBV7-9 and TRBJ1-6 gives the full variable domain: DTGVSQNPRHKITKRGQNVTFRCDPISEHNRLYWYRQTLGQGPEFLTYFQNEAQLEKSRLLSDRFSAERPKGSFSTLEIQRTEQGDSAMYLCASSSGSSQRSSPLHFGNGTRLTVT.